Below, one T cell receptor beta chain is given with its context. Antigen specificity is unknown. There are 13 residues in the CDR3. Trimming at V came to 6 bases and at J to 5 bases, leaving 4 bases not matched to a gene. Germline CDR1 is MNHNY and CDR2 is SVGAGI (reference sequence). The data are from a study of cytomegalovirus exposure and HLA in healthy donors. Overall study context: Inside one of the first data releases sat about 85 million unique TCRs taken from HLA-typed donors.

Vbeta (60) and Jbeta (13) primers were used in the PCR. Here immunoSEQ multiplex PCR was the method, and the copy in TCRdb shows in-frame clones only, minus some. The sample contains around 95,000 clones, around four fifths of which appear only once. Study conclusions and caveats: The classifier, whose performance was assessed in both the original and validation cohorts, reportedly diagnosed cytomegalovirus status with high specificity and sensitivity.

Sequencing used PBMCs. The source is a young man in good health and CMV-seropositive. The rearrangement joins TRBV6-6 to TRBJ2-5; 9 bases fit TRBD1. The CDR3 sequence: CASRGQGWETQYF. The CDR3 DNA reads TGTGCCAGCAGAGGACAGGGGTGGGAGACCCAGTACTTC.